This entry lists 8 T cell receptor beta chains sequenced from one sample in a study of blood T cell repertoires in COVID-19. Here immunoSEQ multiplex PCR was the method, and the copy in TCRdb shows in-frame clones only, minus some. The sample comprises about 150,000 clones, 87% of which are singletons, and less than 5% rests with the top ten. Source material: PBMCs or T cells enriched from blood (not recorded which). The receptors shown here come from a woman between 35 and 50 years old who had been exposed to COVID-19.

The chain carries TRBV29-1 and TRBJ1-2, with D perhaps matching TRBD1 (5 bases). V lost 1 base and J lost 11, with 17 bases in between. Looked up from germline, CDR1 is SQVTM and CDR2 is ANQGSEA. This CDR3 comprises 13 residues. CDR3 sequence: CSVEALTRVGYTF. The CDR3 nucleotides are TGCAGCGTTGAAGCACTGACCAGGGTTGGATACACCTTC.

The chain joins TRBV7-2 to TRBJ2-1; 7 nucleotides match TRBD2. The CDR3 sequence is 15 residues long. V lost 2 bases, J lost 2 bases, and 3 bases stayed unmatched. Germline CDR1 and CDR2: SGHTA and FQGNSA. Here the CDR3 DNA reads TGTGCCAGCAGCTTACGTGGGGGGGCCTACAATGAGCAGTTCTTC. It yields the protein CASSLRGGAYNEQFF. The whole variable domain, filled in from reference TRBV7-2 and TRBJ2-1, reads GAGVSQSPSNKVTEKGKDVELRCDPISGHTALYWYRQSLGQGLEFLIYFQGNSAPDKSGLPSDRFSAERTGGSVSTLTIQRTQQEDSAVYLCASSLRGGAYNEQFFGPGTRLTVL.

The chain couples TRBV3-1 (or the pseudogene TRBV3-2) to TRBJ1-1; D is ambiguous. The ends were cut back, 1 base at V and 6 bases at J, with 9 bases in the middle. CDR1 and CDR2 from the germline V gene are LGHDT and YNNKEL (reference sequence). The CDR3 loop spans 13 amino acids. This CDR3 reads CASSQGYRAEAFF. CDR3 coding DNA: TGTGCCAGCAGCCAAGGATACAGAGCTGAAGCTTTCTTT.

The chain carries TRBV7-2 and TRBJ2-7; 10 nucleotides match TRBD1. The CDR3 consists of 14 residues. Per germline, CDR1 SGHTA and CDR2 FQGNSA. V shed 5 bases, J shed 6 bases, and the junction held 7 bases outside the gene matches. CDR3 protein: CASSTDRGQFEQYF. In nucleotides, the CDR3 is TGTGCCAGCAGCACTGACAGGGGGCAATTCGAGCAGTACTTC.

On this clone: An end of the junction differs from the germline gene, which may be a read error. The CDR3 DNA reads TGCAGCGTGGAAGCGGGGAACACCGGGGAGCTGTTTTTT. It yields the protein CSVEAGNTGELFF. The chain has TRBV29-1 and TRBJ2-2; a possible D gene is TRBD2 (6 bases). Germline CDR1 is SQVTM and CDR2 is ANQGSEA. This CDR3 region has 13 residues.

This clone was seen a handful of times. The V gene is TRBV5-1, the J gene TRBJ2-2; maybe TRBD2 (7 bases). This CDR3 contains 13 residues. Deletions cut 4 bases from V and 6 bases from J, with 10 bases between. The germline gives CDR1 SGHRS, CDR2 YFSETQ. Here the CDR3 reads CASSRGGSGELFF. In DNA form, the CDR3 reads TGCGCCAGCAGCAGGGGGGGCTCCGGGGAGCTGTTTTTT.

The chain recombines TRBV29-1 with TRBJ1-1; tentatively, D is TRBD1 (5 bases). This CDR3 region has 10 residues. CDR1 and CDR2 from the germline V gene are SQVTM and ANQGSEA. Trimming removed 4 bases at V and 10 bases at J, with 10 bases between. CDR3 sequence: CSVGGDVAFF. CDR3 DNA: TGCAGCGTTGGGGGGGACGTAGCTTTCTTT.

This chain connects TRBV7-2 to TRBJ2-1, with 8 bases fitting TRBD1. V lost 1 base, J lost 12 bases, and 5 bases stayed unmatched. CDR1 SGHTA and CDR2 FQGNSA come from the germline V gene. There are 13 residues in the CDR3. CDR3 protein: CASSLVTGGLQFF. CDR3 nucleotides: TGTGCCAGCAGCTTAGTCACAGGGGGGTTGCAGTTCTTC.